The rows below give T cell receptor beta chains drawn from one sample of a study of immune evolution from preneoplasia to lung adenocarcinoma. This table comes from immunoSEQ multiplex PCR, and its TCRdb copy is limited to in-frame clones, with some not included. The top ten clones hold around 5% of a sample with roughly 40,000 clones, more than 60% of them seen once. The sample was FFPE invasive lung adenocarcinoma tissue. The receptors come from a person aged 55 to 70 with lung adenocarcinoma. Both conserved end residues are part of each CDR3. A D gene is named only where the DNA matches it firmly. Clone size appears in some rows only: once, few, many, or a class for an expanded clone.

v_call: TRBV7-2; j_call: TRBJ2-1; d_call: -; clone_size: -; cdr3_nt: TGTGCCAGCATGGAGGGCCGCTACAATGAGCAGTTCTTC; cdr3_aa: CASMEGRYNEQFF
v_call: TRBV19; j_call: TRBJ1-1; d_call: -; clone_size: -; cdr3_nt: TGTGCCAGTAGTATCCTAGGGAACACTGAAGCTTTCTTT; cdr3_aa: CASSILGNTEAFF
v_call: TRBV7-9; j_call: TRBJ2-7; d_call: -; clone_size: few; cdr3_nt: TGTGCCAGCAGCTTAGATCCAGGGAGCGGGTACGAGCAGTACTTC; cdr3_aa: CASSLDPGSGYEQYF
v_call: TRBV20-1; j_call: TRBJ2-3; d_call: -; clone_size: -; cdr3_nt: TGCAGTGCTACCTTTACAGATACGCAGTATTTT; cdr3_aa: CSATFTDTQYF
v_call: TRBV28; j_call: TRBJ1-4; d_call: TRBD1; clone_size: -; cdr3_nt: TGTGCCAGCAGGACAGGGCCCCCAACTAATGAAAAACTGTTTTTT; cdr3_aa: CASRTGPPTNEKLFF
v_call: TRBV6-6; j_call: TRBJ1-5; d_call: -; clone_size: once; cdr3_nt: TGTGCCAGCAGTTACTCGACAGCAAATCAGCCCCAGCATTTT; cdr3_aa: CASSYSTANQPQHF
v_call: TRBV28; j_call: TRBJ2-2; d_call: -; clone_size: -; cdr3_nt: TGTGCCAGCAGTCGGCAGGGCGGCACCGGGGAGCTGTTTTTT; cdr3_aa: CASSRQGGTGELFF
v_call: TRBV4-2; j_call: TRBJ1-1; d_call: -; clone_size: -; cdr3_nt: TGTGCCAGCAGCCAAGATTGGAAGGGAGGTGGTGAAGCTTTCTTT; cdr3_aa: CASSQDWKGGGEAFF
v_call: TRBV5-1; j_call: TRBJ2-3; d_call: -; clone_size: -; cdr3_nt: TGCGCCAGCAGCTGGGACTTTACTAGCACAGATACGCAGTATTTT; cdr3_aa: CASSWDFTSTDTQYF
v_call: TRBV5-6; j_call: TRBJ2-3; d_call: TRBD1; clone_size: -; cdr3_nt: TGTGCCAGCAGACGACAGGGGATCACAGATACGCAGTATTTT; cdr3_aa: CASRRQGITDTQYF
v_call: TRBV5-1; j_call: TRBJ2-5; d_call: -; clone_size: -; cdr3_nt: TGCGCCAGCAGCTTCCGTCCGGGAGAGACCCAGTACTTC; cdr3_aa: CASSFRPGETQYF